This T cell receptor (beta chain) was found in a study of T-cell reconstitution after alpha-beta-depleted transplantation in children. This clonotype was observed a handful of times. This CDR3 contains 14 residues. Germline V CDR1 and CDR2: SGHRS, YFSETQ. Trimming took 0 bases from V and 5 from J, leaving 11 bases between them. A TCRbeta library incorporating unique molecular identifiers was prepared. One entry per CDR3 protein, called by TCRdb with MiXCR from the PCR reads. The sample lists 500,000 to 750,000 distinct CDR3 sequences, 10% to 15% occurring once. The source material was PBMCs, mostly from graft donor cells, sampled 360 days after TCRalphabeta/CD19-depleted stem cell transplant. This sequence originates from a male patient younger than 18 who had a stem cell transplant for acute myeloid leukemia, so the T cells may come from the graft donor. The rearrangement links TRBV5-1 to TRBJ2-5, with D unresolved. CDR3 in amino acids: CASSLAASRETQYF. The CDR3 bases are TGCGCCAGCAGCTTGGCAGCCTCACGGGAGACCCAGTACTTC.